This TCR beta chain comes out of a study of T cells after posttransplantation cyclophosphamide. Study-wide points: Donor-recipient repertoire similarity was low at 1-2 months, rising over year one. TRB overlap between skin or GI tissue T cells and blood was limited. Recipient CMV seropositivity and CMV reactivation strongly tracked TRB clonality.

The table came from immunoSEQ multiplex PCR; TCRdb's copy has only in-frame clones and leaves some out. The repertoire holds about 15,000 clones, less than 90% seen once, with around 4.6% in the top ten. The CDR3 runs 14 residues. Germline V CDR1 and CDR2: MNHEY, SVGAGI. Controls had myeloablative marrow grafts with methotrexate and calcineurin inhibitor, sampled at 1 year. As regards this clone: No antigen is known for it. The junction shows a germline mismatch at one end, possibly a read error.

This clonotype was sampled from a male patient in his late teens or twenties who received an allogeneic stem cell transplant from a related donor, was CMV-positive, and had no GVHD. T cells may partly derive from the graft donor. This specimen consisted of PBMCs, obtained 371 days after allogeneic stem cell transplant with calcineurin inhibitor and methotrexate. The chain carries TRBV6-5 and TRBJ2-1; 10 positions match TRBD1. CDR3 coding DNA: TGTGCCAGCAGTAGACAGGGGGCGTACAGTGAGCAGTTCTTC. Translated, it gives CASSRQGAYSEQFF.